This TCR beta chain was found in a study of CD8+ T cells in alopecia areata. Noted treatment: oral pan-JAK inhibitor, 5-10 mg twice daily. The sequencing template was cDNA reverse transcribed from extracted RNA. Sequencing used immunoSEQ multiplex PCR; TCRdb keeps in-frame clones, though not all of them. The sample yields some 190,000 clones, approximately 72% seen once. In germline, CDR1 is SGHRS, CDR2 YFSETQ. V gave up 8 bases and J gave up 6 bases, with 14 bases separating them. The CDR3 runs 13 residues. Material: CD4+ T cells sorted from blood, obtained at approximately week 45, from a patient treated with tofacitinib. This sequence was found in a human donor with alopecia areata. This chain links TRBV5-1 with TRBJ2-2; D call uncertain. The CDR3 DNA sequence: TGCGCCAGTGGAACCCCGGACGCCGGGGAGCTGTTTTTT. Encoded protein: CASGTPDAGELFF.